The clone carrying this TCR beta chain was counted at least ten times. Its antigen is currently unknown. Germline V gene lookup returns CDR1 LNHNV and CDR2 YYDKDF (reference sequence). Losses at the gene ends were 1 base for V and 9 bases for J; bases not matched to a gene: 8. The CDR3 sequence is 14 residues long. Attachment of unique molecular identifiers was made to individual cDNA molecules. TCRdb fed the 5' RACE reads into MiXCR, producing one record per CDR3 protein. The sample holds 70,000 to 80,000 distinct CDR3 sequences, around 12% seen once. The data were obtained in a study of early T cells in non-severe SARS-CoV-2 infection. On the study more broadly: Sequencing was performed on bulk RNA from unsorted whole blood, leaving chains unpaired. Overall study findings and caveats: Matching with VDJdb favored anti-spike CD8 responses (missing private and CD4 specificities).

The sample consisted of whole blood, taken at baseline. The sequence was collected from an adult who was a healthcare worker with PCR-confirmed SARS-CoV-2 infection or an uninfected control (not recorded which). V gene TRBV15 combines with J gene TRBJ2-7, with 8 nucleotides matching TRBD2. Here the CDR3 DNA reads TGTGCCACCAGCAGAGGGACTAGCAACGCGGGGCAGTACTTC. It specifies CATSRGTSNAGQYF.